Included here is one TCR beta chain sequence, with context. This record belongs to a study of blood T cell repertoires in COVID-19. In the study overall: COVID-19 samples from acute and convalescent phases originated in the United States, Italy and Spain.

Authors' data handling: Estimated nucleated cell counts came from reference gene primer amplification. Generated by immunoSEQ multiplex PCR, the TCRdb table keeps only in-frame clones and is missing some. Clone size and V and J calls were adopted from that table, with D and trimming inferred from the DNA. Of nearly 50,000 clones in the sample, 86% were seen once. This CDR3 comprises 15 residues. Between the trimmed V and J ends, which lost 1 base and 1 base, there was a span of 10 bases. The germline V gene has CDR1 LNHNV and CDR2 YYDKDF (reference sequence). The chain joins TRBV15 to TRBJ1-1, with D tentatively TRBD1 (5 bases). Sequencing used peripheral blood. The receptor comes from a woman aged 55 to 70 with acute or convalescent COVID-19. The CDR3 nucleotides are TGTGCCACCAGCAGAGGCGGGACGGCGAACACTGAAGCTTTCTTT. Its protein product is CATSRGGTANTEAFF.